These T cell receptor beta chains were read from a single sample in a study of early T cells in non-severe SARS-CoV-2 infection. TCRdb used MiXCR to reprocess the 5' RACE reads, holding one entry per CDR3 protein. The sample carries roughly 100,000 distinct CDR3 sequences, approximately 13% recorded once. Sequenced sample: whole blood. These receptors came from an adult who was a healthcare worker with PCR-confirmed SARS-CoV-2 infection or an uninfected control (not recorded which). Each CDR3 is given with its conserved first and last residue. The order of the fields is D gene, clone size, V gene, J gene, CDR3 protein, CDR3 DNA. D genes are given only for firm matches. Not every row has a clone size; where given, it reads once, few, many or a size class.

TRBD1,-,TRBV6-5,TRBJ2-1,CASRGSGGGFEQFF,TGTGCCAGCAGGGGATCAGGGGGCGGGTTTGAGCAGTTCTTC
-,-,TRBV5-5,TRBJ1-6,CASSLGPRQDSPLHF,TGTGCCAGCAGCTTGGGACCGAGGCAGGATTCACCCCTCCACTTT
-,-,TRBV20-1,TRBJ2-5,CSARIRGESFKETQYF,TGCAGTGCTAGAATTAGGGGGGAAAGTTTTAAAGAGACCCAGTACTTC
TRBD1,many,TRBV20-1,TRBJ2-7,CSARRGPTSYEQYF,TGCAGTGCTAGAAGGGGGCCTACCTCCTACGAGCAGTACTTC
TRBD2,many,TRBV7-9,TRBJ2-1,CASSPIPPRGGSSRYNEQFF,TGTGCCAGCAGCCCCATCCCCCCTCGGGGAGGGTCCAGCCGATACAATGAGCAGTTCTTC
TRBD2,many,TRBV27,TRBJ2-4,CATSGGLGGALNIQYF,TGTGCCACCTCGGGAGGTTTGGGAGGGGCGTTAAACATTCAGTACTTC
-,few,TRBV5-1,TRBJ1-1,CASSLVSSNTEAFF,TGCGCCAGCAGCTTGGTATCCAGCAACACTGAAGCTTTCTTT
-,-,TRBV2,TRBJ2-2,CASSGLPGELFF,TGTGCCAGCAGTGGTCTGCCCGGGGAGCTGTTTTTT
-,-,TRBV5-6,TRBJ2-2,CASSLGARGTGELFF,TGTGCCAGCAGCTTGGGGGCTAGGGGCACCGGGGAGCTGTTTTTT
TRBD1,many,TRBV7-9,TRBJ2-4,CASKPLPGQSLAKNIQYF,TGTGCCAGTAAACCCCTACCGGGACAGAGCTTAGCCAAAAACATTCAGTACTTC
-,many,TRBV4-3,TRBJ2-3,CASSQFRGIDTQYF,TGCGCCAGCAGCCAGTTTCGGGGAATAGATACGCAGTATTTT
TRBD1,-,TRBV7-2,TRBJ2-5,CASSPGDRGPQYF,TGTGCCAGCAGCCCCGGGGACAGGGGACCACAGTACTTC
-,few,TRBV5-6,TRBJ1-4,CASSLGTKGGEKLFF,TGTGCCAGCAGCTTAGGGACAAAAGGTGGAGAAAAACTGTTTTTT
TRBD1,few,TRBV7-2,TRBJ2-6,CATRTGNSGANVLTF,TGTGCCACAAGGACAGGGAACTCTGGGGCCAACGTCCTGACTTTC
TRBD1,-,TRBV28,TRBJ1-5,CASKQGAISGNQPQHF,TGTGCCAGCAAACAGGGGGCTATTTCGGGCAATCAGCCCCAGCATTTT
TRBD1,-,TRBV14,TRBJ1-2,CASSQQGPDYGYTF,TGTGCCAGCAGTCAACAGGGGCCGGACTATGGCTACACCTTC
TRBD2,-,TRBV7-8,TRBJ2-1,CASSPGLAGGSSYNEQFF,TGTGCCAGCAGCCCAGGACTAGCGGGGGGGTCGTCCTACAATGAGCAGTTCTTC
-,-,TRBV27,TRBJ1-1,CASRRQAMNTEAFF,TGTGCCAGCAGACGACAGGCCATGAACACTGAAGCTTTCTTT
-,many,TRBV28,TRBJ1-2,CASSLVAGYTF,TGTGCCAGCAGTTTGGTCGCTGGCTACACCTTC
-,few,TRBV28,TRBJ1-5,CASSLTLSGGVDQPQHF,TGTGCCAGCAGTTTAACTCTATCGGGGGGCGTGGATCAGCCCCAGCATTTT
-,many,TRBV18,TRBJ2-3,CASSPMNPTSGPSTDTQYF,TGTGCCAGCTCGCCGATGAACCCAACTAGTGGACCTAGCACAGATACGCAGTATTTT
-,-,TRBV28,TRBJ1-4,CASSLNEKLFF,TGTGCCAGCAGTTTAAACGAAAAACTGTTTTTT
TRBD1,many,TRBV5-1,TRBJ2-5,CASSLGQGSQETQYF,TGCGCCAGCAGCTTAGGACAGGGGTCGCAAGAGACCCAGTACTTC
TRBD1,few,TRBV5-5,TRBJ1-2,CASSLYGTENGYTF,TGTGCCAGCAGCTTGTATGGGACAGAGAATGGCTACACCTTC
TRBD2,-,TRBV2,TRBJ2-7,CASRGYSGGAIGDEQYF,TGTGCCAGCAGGGGCTATAGCGGGGGGGCGATCGGCGACGAGCAGTACTTC
TRBD1,many,TRBV6-1,TRBJ2-1,CATAGGNDNEQFF,TGTGCCACAGCAGGGGGCAACGATAATGAGCAGTTCTTC
TRBD2,-,TRBV7-6,TRBJ2-3,CASSQPTSGGALFATDTQYF,TGTGCCAGCAGCCAACCAACTAGCGGGGGGGCCTTGTTCGCCACAGATACGCAGTATTTT
TRBD1,-,TRBV12-3/TRBV12-4,TRBJ1-2,CASSQTGAGGYTF,TGTGCCAGCAGTCAGACAGGGGCGGGTGGCTACACCTTC
-,-,TRBV27,TRBJ2-5,CARGEETQYF,TGTGCCAGGGGTGAGGAGACCCAGTACTTC
-,few,TRBV2,TRBJ2-3,CASQQADTQYF,TGTGCCAGCCAACAGGCAGATACGCAGTATTTT
-,many,TRBV2,TRBJ2-1,CATSEDGNEQFF,TGTGCCACGTCGGAGGACGGCAATGAGCAGTTCTTC
-,many,TRBV5-4,TRBJ2-1,CASSLQLGAPGVF,TGTGCCAGCAGCTTGCAGTTAGGGGCCCCGGGGGTCTTC
TRBD2,-,TRBV20-1,TRBJ2-5,CSASTVLAVQETQYF,TGCAGTGCTAGCACAGTACTAGCGGTCCAAGAGACCCAGTACTTC
TRBD1,many,TRBV5-1,TRBJ1-4,CASSLDRGNEKLFF,TGCGCCAGCAGCTTGGACAGGGGCAATGAAAAACTGTTTTTT
-,-,TRBV2,TRBJ1-1,CASKWGREAFF,TGTGCCTCCAAATGGGGCAGGGAAGCTTTCTTT
TRBD2,-,TRBV28,TRBJ2-5,CASSLTSGGQETQYF,TGTGCCAGCAGCTTGACTAGCGGGGGCCAAGAGACCCAGTACTTC
-,few,TRBV28,TRBJ2-7,CASSLRQEIYEQYF,TGTGCCAGCAGTTTACGACAGGAAATATACGAGCAGTACTTC